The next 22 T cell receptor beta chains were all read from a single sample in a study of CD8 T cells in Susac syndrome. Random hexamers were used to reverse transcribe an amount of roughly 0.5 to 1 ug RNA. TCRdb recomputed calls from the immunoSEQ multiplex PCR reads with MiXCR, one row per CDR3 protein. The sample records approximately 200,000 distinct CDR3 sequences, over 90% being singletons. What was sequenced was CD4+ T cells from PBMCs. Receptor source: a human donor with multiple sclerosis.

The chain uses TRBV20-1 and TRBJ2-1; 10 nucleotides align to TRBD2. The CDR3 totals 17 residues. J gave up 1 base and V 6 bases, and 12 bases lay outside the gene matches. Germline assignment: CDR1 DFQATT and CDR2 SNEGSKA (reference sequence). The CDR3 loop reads CSALGGLAGVSYNEQFF. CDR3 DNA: TGCAGTGCCCTCGGCGGTCTAGCGGGGGTTTCCTACAATGAGCAGTTCTTC.

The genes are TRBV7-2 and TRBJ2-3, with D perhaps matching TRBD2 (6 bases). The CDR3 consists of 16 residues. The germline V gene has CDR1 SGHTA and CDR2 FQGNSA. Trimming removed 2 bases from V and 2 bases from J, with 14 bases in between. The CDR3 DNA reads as TGTGCCAGCAGCTTAACCGCGGGGACCCTCACAGATACGCAGTATTTT. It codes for CASSLTAGTLTDTQYF.

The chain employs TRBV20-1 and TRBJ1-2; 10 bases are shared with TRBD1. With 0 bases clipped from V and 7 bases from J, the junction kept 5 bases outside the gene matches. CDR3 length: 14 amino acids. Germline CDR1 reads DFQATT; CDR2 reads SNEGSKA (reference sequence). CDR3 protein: CSAREGTGVGGYTF. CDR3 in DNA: TGCAGTGCTAGAGAGGGGACAGGGGTCGGTGGCTACACCTTC.

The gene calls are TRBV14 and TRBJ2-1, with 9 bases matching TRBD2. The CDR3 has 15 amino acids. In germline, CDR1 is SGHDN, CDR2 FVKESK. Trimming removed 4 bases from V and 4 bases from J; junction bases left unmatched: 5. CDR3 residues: CASSPRLAAYNEQFF. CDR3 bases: TGTGCCAGCAGCCCTCGACTAGCGGCTTACAATGAGCAGTTCTTC.

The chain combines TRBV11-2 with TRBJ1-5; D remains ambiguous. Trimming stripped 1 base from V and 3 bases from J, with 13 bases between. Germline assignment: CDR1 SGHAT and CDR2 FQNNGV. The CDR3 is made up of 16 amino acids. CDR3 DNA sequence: TGTGCCAGCAGCTTAGGTTCACGGGGTATCAATCAGCCCCAGCATTTT. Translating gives CASSLGSRGINQPQHF.

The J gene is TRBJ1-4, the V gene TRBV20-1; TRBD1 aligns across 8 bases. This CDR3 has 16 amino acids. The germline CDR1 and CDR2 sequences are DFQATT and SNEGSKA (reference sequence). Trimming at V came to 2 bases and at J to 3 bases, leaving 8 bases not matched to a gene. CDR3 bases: TGCAGTGCTAGACCCGGGACAGGCTATCCTAATGAAAAACTGTTTTTT. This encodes CSARPGTGYPNEKLFF.

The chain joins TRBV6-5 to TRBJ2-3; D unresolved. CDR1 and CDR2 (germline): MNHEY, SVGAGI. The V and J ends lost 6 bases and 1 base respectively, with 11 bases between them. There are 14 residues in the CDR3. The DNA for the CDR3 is TGTGCCAGCAGCCGGACGTTACGCACAGATACGCAGTATTTT. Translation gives CASSRTLRTDTQYF.

The CDR3 loop is CSVTGLGSEAFF. For the CDR3, the DNA is TGCAGCGTTACAGGATTGGGTTCTGAAGCTTTCTTT. The chain has TRBV29-1 and TRBJ1-1, with a tentative D call TRBD1 (5 bases). The ends were cut back, 5 bases at V and 6 bases at J, with 13 bases in the middle. The CDR3 runs to 12 residues. Germline V CDR1 and CDR2: SQVTM, ANQGSEA.

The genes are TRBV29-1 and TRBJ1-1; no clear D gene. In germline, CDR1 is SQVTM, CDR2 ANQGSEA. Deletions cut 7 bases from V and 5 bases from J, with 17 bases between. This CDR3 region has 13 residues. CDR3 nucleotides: TGCAGCGCCGTGGACTCGATAGGAACTGAAGCTTTCTTT. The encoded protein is CSAVDSIGTEAFF.

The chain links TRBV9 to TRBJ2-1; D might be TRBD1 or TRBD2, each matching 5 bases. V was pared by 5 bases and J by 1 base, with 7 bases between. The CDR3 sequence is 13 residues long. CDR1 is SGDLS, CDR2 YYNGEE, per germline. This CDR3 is CASSGGSYNEQFF. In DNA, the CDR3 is TGTGCCAGCAGTGGGGGTTCCTACAATGAGCAGTTCTTC.

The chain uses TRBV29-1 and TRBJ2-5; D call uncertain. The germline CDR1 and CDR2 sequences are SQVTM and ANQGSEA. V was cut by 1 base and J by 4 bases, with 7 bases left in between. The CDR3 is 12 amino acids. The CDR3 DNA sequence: TGCAGCGTTGAAGGACTGGGAGAGACCCAGTACTTC. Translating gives CSVEGLGETQYF.

Here the CDR3 DNA reads TGTGCCAGCAGCCCCTCCCTCGGGACTGAAGCTTTCTTT. It specifies CASSPSLGTEAFF. V and J are TRBV5-4 and TRBJ1-1, with D uncertain. From germline, CDR1 is SGHNT and CDR2 YYREEE (reference sequence). Trimming removed 4 bases from V and 5 bases from J, with 12 bases in between. CDR3 length equals 13 residues. The variable domain in full, completed from reference TRBV5-4 and TRBJ1-1, reads ETGVTQSPTHLIKTRGQQVTLRCSSQSGHNTVSWYQQALGQGPQFIFQYYREEENGRGNFPPRFSGLQFPNYSSELNVNALELDDSALYLCASSPSLGTEAFFGQGTRLTVV.

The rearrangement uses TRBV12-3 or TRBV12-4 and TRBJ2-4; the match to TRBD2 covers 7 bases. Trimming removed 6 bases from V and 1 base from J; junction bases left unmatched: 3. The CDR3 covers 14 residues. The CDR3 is CASRGGSAKNIQYF. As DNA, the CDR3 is TGTGCCAGCAGGGGGGGGTCCGCCAAAAACATTCAGTACTTC.

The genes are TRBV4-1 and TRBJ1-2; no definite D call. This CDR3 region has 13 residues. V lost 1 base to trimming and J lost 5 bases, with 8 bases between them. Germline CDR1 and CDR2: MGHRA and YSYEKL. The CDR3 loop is CASSQGRVYGYTF. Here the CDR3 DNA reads TGCGCCAGCAGCCAAGGGCGAGTATATGGCTACACCTTC.

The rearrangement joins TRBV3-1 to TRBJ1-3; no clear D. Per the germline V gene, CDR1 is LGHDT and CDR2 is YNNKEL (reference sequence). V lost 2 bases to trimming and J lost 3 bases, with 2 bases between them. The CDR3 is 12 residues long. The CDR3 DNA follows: TGTGCCAGCAGCCAATATGGAAACACCATATATTTT. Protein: CASSQYGNTIYF.

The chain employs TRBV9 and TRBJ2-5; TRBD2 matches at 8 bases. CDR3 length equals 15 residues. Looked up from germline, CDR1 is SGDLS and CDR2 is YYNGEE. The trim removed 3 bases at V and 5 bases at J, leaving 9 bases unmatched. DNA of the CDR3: TGTGCCAGCAGCGCCGCGGGACTAGTTGTCGAGACCCAGTACTTC. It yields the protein CASSAAGLVVETQYF.

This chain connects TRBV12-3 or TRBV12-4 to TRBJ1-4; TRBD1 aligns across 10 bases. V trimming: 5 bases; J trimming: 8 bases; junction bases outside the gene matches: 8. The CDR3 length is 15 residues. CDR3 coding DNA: TGTGCCAGCAGTCTTCGACAGGGGGCGCACGAAAAACTGTTTTTT. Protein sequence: CASSLRQGAHEKLFF.

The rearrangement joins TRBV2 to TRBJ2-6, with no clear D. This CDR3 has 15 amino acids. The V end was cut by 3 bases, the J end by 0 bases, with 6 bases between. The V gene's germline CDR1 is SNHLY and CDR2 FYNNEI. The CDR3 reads CASSDGFSGANVLTF. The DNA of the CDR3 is TGTGCCAGCAGTGATGGTTTCTCTGGGGCCAACGTCCTGACTTTC.

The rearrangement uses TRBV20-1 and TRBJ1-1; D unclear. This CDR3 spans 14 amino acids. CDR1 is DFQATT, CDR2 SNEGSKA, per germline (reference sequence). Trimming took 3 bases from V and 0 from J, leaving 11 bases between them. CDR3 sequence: CSARTPSLNTEAFF. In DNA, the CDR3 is TGCAGTGCTAGGACCCCCTCTTTGAACACTGAAGCTTTCTTT.

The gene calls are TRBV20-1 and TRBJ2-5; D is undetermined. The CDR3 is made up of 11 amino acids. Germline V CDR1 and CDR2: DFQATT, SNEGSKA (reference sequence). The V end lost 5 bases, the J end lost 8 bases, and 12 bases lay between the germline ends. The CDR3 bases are TGCAGTGCTGATGATAGAAGAACCCAGTACTTC. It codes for CSADDRRTQYF.

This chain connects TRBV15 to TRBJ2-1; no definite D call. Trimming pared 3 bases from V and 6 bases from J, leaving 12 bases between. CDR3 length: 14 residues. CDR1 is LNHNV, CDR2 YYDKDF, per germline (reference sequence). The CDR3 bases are TGTGCCACCAGCAGGATGGGAAAGGGCAATGAGCAGTTCTTC. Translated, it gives CATSRMGKGNEQFF. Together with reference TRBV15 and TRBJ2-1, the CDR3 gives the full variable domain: DAMVIQNPRYQVTQFGKPVTLSCSQTLNHNVMYWYQQKSSQAPKLLFHYYDKDFNNEADTPDNFQSRRPNTSFCFLDIRSPGLGDTAMYLCATSRMGKGNEQFFGPGTRLTVL.

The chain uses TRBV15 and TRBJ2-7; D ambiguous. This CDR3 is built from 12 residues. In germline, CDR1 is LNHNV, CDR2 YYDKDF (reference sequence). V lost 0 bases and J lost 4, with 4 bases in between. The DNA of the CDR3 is TGTGCCACCAGCAGAGATCAGTACGAGCAGTACTTC. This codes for CATSRDQYEQYF.